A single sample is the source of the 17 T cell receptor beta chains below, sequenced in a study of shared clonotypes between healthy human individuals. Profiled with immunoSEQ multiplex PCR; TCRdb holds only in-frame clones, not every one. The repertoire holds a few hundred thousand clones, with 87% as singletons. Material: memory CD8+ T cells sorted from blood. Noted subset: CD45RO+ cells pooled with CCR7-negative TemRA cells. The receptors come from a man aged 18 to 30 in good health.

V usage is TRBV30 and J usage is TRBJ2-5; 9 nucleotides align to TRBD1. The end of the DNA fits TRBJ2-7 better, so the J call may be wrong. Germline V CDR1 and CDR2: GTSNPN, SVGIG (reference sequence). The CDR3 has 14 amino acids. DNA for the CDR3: TGTGCCTCGGATTTACAGGGGGCAAACTACGAGCAGTACTTC. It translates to CASDLQGANYEQYF.

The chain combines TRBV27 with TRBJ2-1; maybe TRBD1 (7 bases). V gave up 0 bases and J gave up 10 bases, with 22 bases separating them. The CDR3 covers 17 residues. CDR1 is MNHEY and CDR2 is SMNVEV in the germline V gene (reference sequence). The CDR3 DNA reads TGTGCCAGCAGTTTATCTACCCCCCAGGGGGGAGAACGAGAGCAGTTCTTC. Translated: CASSLSTPQGGEREQFF.

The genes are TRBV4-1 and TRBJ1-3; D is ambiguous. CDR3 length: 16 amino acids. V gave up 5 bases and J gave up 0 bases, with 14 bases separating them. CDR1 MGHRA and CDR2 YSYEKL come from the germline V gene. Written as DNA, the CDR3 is TGCGCCAGCAGCGAAGCGGACCTAAGCTCTGGAAACACCATATATTTT. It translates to CASSEADLSSGNTIYF.

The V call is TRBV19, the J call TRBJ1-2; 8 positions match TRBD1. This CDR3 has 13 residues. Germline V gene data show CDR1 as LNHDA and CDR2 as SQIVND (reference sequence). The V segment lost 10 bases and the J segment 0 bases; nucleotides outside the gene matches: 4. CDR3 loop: CATRDRTNYGYTF. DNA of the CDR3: TGTGCCACTAGGGACAGGACTAACTATGGCTACACCTTC.

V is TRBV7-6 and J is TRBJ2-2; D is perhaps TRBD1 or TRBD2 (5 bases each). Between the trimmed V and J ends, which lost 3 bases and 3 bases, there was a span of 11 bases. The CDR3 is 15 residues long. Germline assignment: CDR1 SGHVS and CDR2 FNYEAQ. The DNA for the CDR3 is TGTGCCAGCAGCTTTTCCGGGACGTACACCGGGGAGCTGTTTTTT. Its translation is CASSFSGTYTGELFF. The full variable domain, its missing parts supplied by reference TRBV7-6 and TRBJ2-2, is GAGVSQSPRYKVTKRGQDVALRCDPISGHVSLYWYRQALGQGPEFLTYFNYEAQQDKSGLPNDRFSAERPEGSISTLTIQRTEQRDSAMYRCASSFSGTYTGELFFGEGSRLTVL.

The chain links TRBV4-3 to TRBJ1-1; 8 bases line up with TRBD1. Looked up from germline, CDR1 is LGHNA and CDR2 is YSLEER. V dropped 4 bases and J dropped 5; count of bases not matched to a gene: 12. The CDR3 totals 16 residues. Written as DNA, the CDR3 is TGCGCCAGCAGCCCAACCCACGGGACAGGAGGAACTGAAGCTTTCTTT. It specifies CASSPTHGTGGTEAFF.

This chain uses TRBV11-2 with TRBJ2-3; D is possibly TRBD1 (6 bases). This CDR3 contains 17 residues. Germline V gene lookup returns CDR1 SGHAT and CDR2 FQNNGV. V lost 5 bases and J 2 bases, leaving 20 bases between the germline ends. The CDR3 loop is CASSPTAGTFHTDTQYF. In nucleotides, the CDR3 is TGTGCCAGCAGCCCCACAGCTGGGACATTTCACACAGATACGCAGTATTTT. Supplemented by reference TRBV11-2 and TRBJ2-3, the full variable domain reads EAGVAQSPRYKIIEKRQSVAFWCNPISGHATLYWYQQILGQGPKLLIQFQNNGVVDDSQLPKDRFSAERLKGVDSTLKIQPAKLEDSAVYLCASSPTAGTFHTDTQYFGPGTRLTVL.

The DNA of the CDR3 is TGTGCCAGCAGCTTAGTTCCCTGGGAAGCTTTCTTT. Amino acids: CASSLVPWEAFF. The V gene is TRBV11-2, the J gene TRBJ1-1; D unresolved. This CDR3 comprises 12 residues. V lost 1 base to trimming and J lost 8 bases, with 8 bases between them. In germline, CDR1 is SGHAT, CDR2 FQNNGV.

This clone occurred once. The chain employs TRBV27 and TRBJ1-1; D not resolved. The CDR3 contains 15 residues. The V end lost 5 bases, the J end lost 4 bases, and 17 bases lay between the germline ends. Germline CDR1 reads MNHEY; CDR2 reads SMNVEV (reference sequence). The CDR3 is CASSPPRGEGTEAFF. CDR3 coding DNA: TGTGCCAGCAGTCCACCCCGGGGTGAGGGCACTGAAGCTTTCTTT.

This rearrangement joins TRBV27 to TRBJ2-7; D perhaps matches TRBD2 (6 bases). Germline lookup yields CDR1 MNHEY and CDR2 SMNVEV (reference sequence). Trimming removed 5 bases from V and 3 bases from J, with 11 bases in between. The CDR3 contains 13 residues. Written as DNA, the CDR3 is TGTGCCAGCAGTCCCGGGACTCTCTACGAGCAGTACTTC. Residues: CASSPGTLYEQYF.

The CDR3 sequence is CASSEGLAGGETQYF. CDR3 bases: TGTGCCAGCAGTGAAGGACTAGCGGGAGGAGAGACCCAGTACTTC. V and J are TRBV25-1 and TRBJ2-5; 14 bases line up with TRBD2. The V gene's germline CDR1 is MGHDK and CDR2 SYGVNS. Trimming cost V 2 bases and J 4 bases; bases outside gene matches: 0. The CDR3 has 15 residues.

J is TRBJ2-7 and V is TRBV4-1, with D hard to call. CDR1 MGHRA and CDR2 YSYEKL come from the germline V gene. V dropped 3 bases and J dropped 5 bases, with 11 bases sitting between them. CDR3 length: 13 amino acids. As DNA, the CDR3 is TGCGCCAGCAGCCAGGCAAGGCCAGACGAGCAGTACTTC. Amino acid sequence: CASSQARPDEQYF.

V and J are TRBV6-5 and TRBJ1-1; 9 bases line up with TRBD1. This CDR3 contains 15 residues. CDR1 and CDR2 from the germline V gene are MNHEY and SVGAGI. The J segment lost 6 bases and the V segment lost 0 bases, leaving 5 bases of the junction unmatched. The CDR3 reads CASSYSWDRVPEAFF. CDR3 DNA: TGTGCCAGCAGTTACTCATGGGACAGGGTGCCTGAAGCTTTCTTT.

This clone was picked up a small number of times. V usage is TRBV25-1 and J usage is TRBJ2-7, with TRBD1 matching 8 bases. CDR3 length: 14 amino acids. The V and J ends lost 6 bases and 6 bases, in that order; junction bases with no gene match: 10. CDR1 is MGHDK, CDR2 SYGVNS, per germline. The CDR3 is CASSEGTGPFEQYF. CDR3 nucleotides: TGTGCCAGCAGCGAGGGGACAGGCCCCTTCGAGCAGTACTTC.

This CDR3 reads CASGLLGVDTQYF. DNA for the CDR3: TGTGCTAGTGGTTTGCTGGGGGTAGATACGCAGTATTTT. V is TRBV12-5 and J is TRBJ2-3, with D perhaps being TRBD1 or TRBD2 (5 bases each). Deletions cut 2 bases from V and 5 bases from J, with 8 bases between. The CDR3 is made up of 13 amino acids. CDR1 and CDR2 (germline): LGHNT, FRNRAP. Full variable domain (outside the CDR3, taken from reference TRBV12-5 and TRBJ2-3): DARVTQTPRHKVTEMGQEVTMRCQPILGHNTVFWYRQTMMQGLELLAYFRNRAPLDDSGMPKDRFSAEMPDATLATLKIQPSEPRDSAVYFCASGLLGVDTQYFGPGTRLTVL.

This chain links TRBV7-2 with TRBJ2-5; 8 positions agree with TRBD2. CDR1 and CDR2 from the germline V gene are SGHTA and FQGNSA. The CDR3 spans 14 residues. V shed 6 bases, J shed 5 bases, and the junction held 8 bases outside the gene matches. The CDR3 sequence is CASSSSGRRETQYF. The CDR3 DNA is TGTGCCAGCAGTTCGAGCGGGAGACGCGAGACCCAGTACTTC.

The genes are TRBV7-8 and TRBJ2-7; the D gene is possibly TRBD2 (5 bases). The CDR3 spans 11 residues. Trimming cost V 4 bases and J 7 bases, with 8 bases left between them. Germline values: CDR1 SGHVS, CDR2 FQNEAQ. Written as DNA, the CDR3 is TGTGCCAGCAGCTCGGGGTGGGAGCAGTACTTC. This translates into CASSSGWEQYF. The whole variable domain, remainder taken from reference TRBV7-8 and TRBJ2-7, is GAGVSQSPRYKVAKRGQDVALRCDPISGHVSLFWYQQALGQGPEFLTYFQNEAQLDKSGLPSDRFFAERPEGSVSTLKIQRTQQEDSAVYLCASSSGWEQYFGPGTRLTVT.